The sequence of this TCR beta chain was determined in a study of CD8+ T cells in alopecia areata. The sequencing template was cDNA reverse transcribed from extracted RNA. Sequencing was performed with immunoSEQ multiplex PCR; in TCRdb, only in-frame clones are kept and a portion is missing. The sample records more than 75,000 clones, 41% being singletons. Points from the study as a whole: Scalp specimens additionally yield sequences from normal skin's resident alphabeta T cells. The study found TCR sharing across patients less clear than in mice, possibly for HLA reasons.

Cell sorting was applied to PBMCs, and CD4+ and CD8+ T cells were collected. Germline values: CDR1 MGHDK, CDR2 SYGVNS. CDR3 length equals 12 residues. Trimming stripped 6 bases from V and 4 bases from J, with 7 bases between. Notes on this clone: Its antigen is currently unknown.

The material sequenced was CD4+ T cells sorted from blood. The clonotype was recovered from a human donor with alopecia areata. The V gene is TRBV25-1, the J gene TRBJ1-5; TRBD1 is a possible D gene (5 bases). The CDR3 loop is CASRGPNQPQHF. In DNA form, the CDR3 reads TGTGCCAGCAGGGGGCCGAATCAGCCCCAGCATTTT.